Below, 9 T cell receptor beta chains from the same sample are listed, as sequenced in a study of response to subunit inactivated influenza vaccine. TCRdb redid the calling of the RT-PCR reads with MiXCR, one entry per CDR3 protein. The repertoire holds more than 550,000 distinct CDR3 sequences, about an eighth seen once, with approximately 10% in the top ten. The specimen was PBMCs from blood, collected on the day of vaccination. Receptor source: a man in his fifties who received an inactivated influenza vaccine.

CDR3 in DNA: TGTGCCAGCAGCCGACAGGGGGCTGGGGACGAGCAGTACTTC. Translation gives CASSRQGAGDEQYF. The rearrangement links TRBV3-1 to TRBJ2-7; 10 bases are a match to TRBD1. J gave up 5 bases and V 4 bases, and 5 bases lay outside the gene matches. This CDR3 is built from 14 residues. The germline V gene has CDR1 LGHDT and CDR2 YNNKEL (reference sequence).

This clonotype has more than one count but fewer than ten. The chain employs TRBV6-5 and TRBJ1-6; no definite D call. The V gene lost 4 bases and the J gene lost 0 bases, with 10 bases spanning the gap. Germline CDR1 MNHEY, CDR2 SVGAGI. The CDR3 length is 16 residues. CDR3 residues: CASSSRTGSYNSPLHF. DNA for the CDR3: TGTGCCAGCAGTTCGAGGACTGGCTCCTATAATTCACCCCTCCACTTT.

The V call is TRBV29-1, the J call TRBJ2-3; TRBD2 agrees at 11 bases. V was clipped by 4 bases and J by 5 bases; unmatched bases: 5. CDR3 length: 14 amino acids. Germline lookup yields CDR1 SQVTM and CDR2 ANQGSEA. The chain's CDR3 is CSVVSGGAQDTQYF. The DNA for the CDR3 is TGCAGCGTTGTTAGCGGGGGGGCCCAAGATACGCAGTATTTT.

This clonotype was seen ten or more times. The gene calls are TRBV10-3 and TRBJ2-3, with TRBD2 matching over 10 bases. This CDR3 spans 15 amino acids. CDR1 is ENHRY, CDR2 SYGVKD, per germline. Trimming removed 6 bases from V and 4 bases from J; junction bases left unmatched: 7. The CDR3, as DNA: TGTGCCATCAGCGCCGGGACTAGCGAGGCAGATACGCAGTATTTT. The encoded protein is CAISAGTSEADTQYF.

This clonotype has only a few counts. The chain carries TRBV4-2 and TRBJ2-6, with 8 bases aligning to TRBD2. V gave up 0 bases and J gave up 4 bases; unmatched junction bases: 8. Germline CDR1 reads LGHNA; CDR2 reads YNFKEQ. The CDR3 extends over 18 amino acids. CDR3 sequence (DNA): TGTGCCAGCAGCCAAGATCCCGGGAGGGCCACGGGGGCCAACGTCCTGACTTTC. This gives the protein CASSQDPGRATGANVLTF.

This clonotype was found a few times. The chain links TRBV7-2 to TRBJ2-5; 7 nucleotides match TRBD2. The germline gives CDR1 SGHTA, CDR2 FQGNSA. The CDR3 contains 15 residues. V lost 2 bases to trimming and J lost 8 bases; unmatched junction nucleotides: 11. The CDR3 DNA is TGTGCCAGCAGCTTAAGTGGGCAGCGGGGAGCAACCCAGTACTTC. It is translated as CASSLSGQRGATQYF.

This chain joins TRBV9 and TRBJ2-2; TRBD1 might be the D (6 bases). CDR1 SGDLS and CDR2 YYNGEE come from the germline V gene. V was clipped by 1 base and J by 0 bases, with 16 bases between them. This CDR3 comprises 18 residues. CDR3 region: CASSVSSGHNPNTGELFF. CDR3 bases: TGTGCCAGCAGCGTATCTTCGGGACACAACCCGAACACCGGGGAGCTGTTTTTT.

At least ten counts were recorded for this clonotype. The CDR3 DNA sequence: TGCAGCGTTTCAGGTGTTAATGGCTACACCTTC. Amino acid sequence: CSVSGVNGYTF. The chain has TRBV29-1 and TRBJ1-2; D is unclear. The CDR3 loop spans 11 amino acids. Germline V lookup: CDR1 SQVTM, CDR2 ANQGSEA. Trimming removed 5 bases from V and 6 bases from J, with 10 bases in between.

This clonotype came up a few times. The chain has TRBV16 and TRBJ1-1; no reliable D call. CDR1 is KGHSY, CDR2 FQNENV, per germline. This CDR3 contains 13 residues. Trimming shortened V by 0 bases and J by 1 base, and 3 bases separated the two germline ends. As DNA, the CDR3 is TGTGCCAGCAGCCAATCGGGGAACACTGAAGCTTTCTTT. Translating it yields CASSQSGNTEAFF.